The TCR beta chain under discussion was sequenced for a study of OX40 agonist ivuxolimab in advanced cancers. Study details: Dosing consisted of intravenous ivuxolimab at 0.01 to 10 mg/kg every 2 weeks. With a range of roughly 20 to 80, age averaged approximately 60 years, and around 83% were male. General study points: Relative to CD4+ cells, CD8+ T cells on average had more expanded clones. At 0.1 to 3.0 mg/kg, clonal expansion of CD4+ and CD8+ blood T cells had occurred by week 6.

Germline lookup yields CDR1 GTSNPN and CDR2 SVGIG (reference sequence). The CDR3 contains 13 residues. J was trimmed by 9 bases and V by 4 bases; bases with no gene match: 6. Method: immunoSEQ multiplex PCR; TCRdb's copy keeps in-frame clones and lacks some. In the table there are roughly 43,000 clones, 91% of which are singletons. To note about this clone: Its target is unknown.

Sequencing used CD4+ or CD8+ T cells sorted from blood, obtained in a trial of the OX40 agonist ivuxolimab. The chain is built from TRBV30 and TRBJ2-1, with 10 nucleotides matching TRBD2. The TCR sequence derives from an adult with an advanced solid tumor such as melanoma, head and neck, liver or kidney cancer. CDR3 region: CAWNSGRWSEQFF. The CDR3 coding sequence is TGTGCCTGGAATAGCGGGAGGTGGTCTGAGCAGTTCTTC.